This T cell receptor beta chain is drawn from a study of neurological immune-mediated disorders. Study conclusions and caveats: Private repertoires in all groups were suggested, as expanded clones shared no CDR3 amino acid sequences across subjects.

This clonotype appeared many times. The target antigen is unknown. 5'RACE generated cDNA with 10-nucleotide random UMIs. TCRdb re-called the 5' RACE reads through MiXCR, storing one row per CDR3 protein. The data contain tens of thousands of distinct CDR3 sequences, around 3.9% of them singletons. The sequenced material came from PBMCs. This clonotype was sampled from a man aged 25-40 years with multiple sclerosis.

The CDR3: CASSLSGGYQETQYF. CDR3 in DNA: TGCGCCAGCAGCTTGAGCGGGGGTTACCAAGAGACCCAGTACTTC. The rearrangement joins TRBV5-1 to TRBJ2-5; TRBD2 matches at 8 bases. The J segment lost 0 bases and the V segment lost 1 base, leaving 2 bases of the junction unmatched. CDR3 length equals 15 residues. The germline V gene encodes CDR1 SGHRS and CDR2 YFSETQ.